Listed here are 19 T cell receptor beta chains from one sample, sequenced in a study of blood T cell repertoires in COVID-19. Sequencing was performed with immunoSEQ multiplex PCR; in TCRdb, only in-frame clones are kept and a portion is missing. This sample has 120,000 to 150,000 clones, with 84% found just once. The sequencing sample was made of PBMCs or T cells enriched from blood (not recorded which). These receptors were obtained from a man aged 40-55 years with acute COVID-19.

Here the CDR3 DNA reads TGTGCCAGCAGCCTTTCCCAAGAGACCCAGTACTTC. Protein sequence: CASSLSQETQYF. The chain has TRBV5-4 and TRBJ2-5; unclear D gene. V shed 4 bases and J shed 1 base, with 5 bases lying between them. Germline assignment: CDR1 SGHNT and CDR2 YYREEE (reference sequence). The CDR3 is made up of 12 amino acids.

The chain recombines TRBV11-3 with TRBJ1-1; TRBD1 aligns across 8 bases. The J segment lost 3 bases and the V segment lost 3 bases, leaving 0 bases of the junction unmatched. Germline V CDR1 and CDR2: SGHNT, YENEEA. The CDR3 sequence is 13 residues long. The CDR3 bases are TGTGCCAGCAGCTTGGACAGGGACACTGAAGCTTTCTTT. Protein product: CASSLDRDTEAFF.

The V gene is TRBV7-2, the J gene TRBJ2-5, with TRBD2 as a possible D gene (6 bases). Looked up from germline, CDR1 is SGHTA and CDR2 is FQGNSA. Trimming took 4 bases from V and 4 from J, leaving 10 bases between them. The CDR3 runs to 13 residues. In DNA, the CDR3 is TGTGCCAGCAGCTGGAGGGGCGGAGAGACCCAGTACTTC. This codes for CASSWRGGETQYF.

The rearrangement links TRBV6-2 or TRBV6-3 to TRBJ1-5; unclear D gene. CDR3 length equals 18 residues. V lost 4 bases and J lost 1, with 20 bases in between. Germline V gives CDR1 MNHEY, CDR2 SVGEGT. The CDR3 spells CASSSGKRRIESNQPQHF. CDR3 DNA: TGTGCCAGCAGTTCGGGAAAGCGGCGTATAGAAAGCAATCAGCCCCAGCATTTT.

This clone was seen at least ten times. The V gene is TRBV27, the J gene TRBJ1-5; 7 nucleotides agree with TRBD1. Trimming at V came to 1 base and at J to 2 bases, leaving 2 bases not matched to a gene. This CDR3 is 15 amino acids long. The germline gives CDR1 MNHEY, CDR2 SMNVEV (reference sequence). The CDR3 loop is CASSLYRGGNQPQHF. The CDR3 DNA is TGTGCCAGCAGTTTATACAGGGGTGGCAATCAGCCCCAGCATTTT.

J is TRBJ1-3 and V is TRBV6-5; D is perhaps TRBD1 (6 bases). CDR1 is MNHEY and CDR2 is SVGAGI in the germline V gene. CDR3 length: 13 residues. V shed 6 bases and J shed 1 base, with 7 bases lying between them. CDR3 amino acids: CASSRGSGNTIYF. CDR3 DNA: TGTGCCAGCAGCAGGGGTTCTGGAAACACCATATATTTT.

J is TRBJ1-2 and V is TRBV7-2, with unresolved D. The CDR3 covers 15 residues. Germline V gene lookup returns CDR1 SGHTA and CDR2 FQGNSA. Trimming left V 4 bases short and J 5 bases short, with 17 bases between. The CDR3: CASSSPRSDGYGYTF. In DNA, the CDR3 is TGTGCCAGCAGCTCACCCCGCTCAGACGGGTATGGCTACACCTTC.

The chain recombines TRBV7-9 with TRBJ2-1, with 7 bases lining up with TRBD2. In germline, CDR1 is SEHNR, CDR2 FQNEAQ (reference sequence). This CDR3 has 15 amino acids. Trimming removed 5 bases from V and 6 bases from J; junction bases left unmatched: 10. The CDR3 bases are TGTGCCAGCAGCACCGCCGGGACTAAAAGCAATGAGCAGTTCTTC. This sequence encodes CASSTAGTKSNEQFF.

This chain uses TRBV12-2 with TRBJ1-1; the tabulated D call, TRBD1, remains unverified against the DNA. TRBV12-2 is a listed pseudogene. This CDR3 has 12 amino acids. The DNA for the CDR3 is TGTGCAAGTCGCTTAGGGGGCGTGGGAGCTTTCTTT. Amino acid sequence: CASRLGGVGAFF.

The chain has TRBV18 and TRBJ2-5; 7 bases agree with TRBD1. Germline trimming cut 3 bases from V and 3 bases from J; bases unmatched to any gene: 4. This CDR3 comprises 14 residues. The germline V gene encodes CDR1 KGHSH and CDR2 LQKENI. Here the CDR3 DNA reads TGTGCCAGCTCACCTTTCGGGACAGAAGAGACCCAGTACTTC. It codes for CASSPFGTEETQYF.

The chain joins TRBV11-2 to TRBJ1-1; possible D gene TRBD1, 5 bases. The CDR3 length is 11 residues. Trimming removed 11 bases from V and 8 bases from J, with 15 bases in between. CDR1 is SGHAT and CDR2 is FQNNGV in the germline V gene. The CDR3 reads CAGRQISEAFF. The CDR3 DNA reads as TGTGCCGGAAGACAGATTAGCGAAGCTTTCTTT.

The chain joins TRBV27 to TRBJ2-6, with TRBD2 as a possible D gene (5 bases). V lost 10 bases, J lost 1 base, and 8 bases lay in between. This CDR3 contains 13 residues. Looked up from germline, CDR1 is MNHEY and CDR2 is SMNVEV (reference sequence). CDR3 in amino acids: CATRRSGANVLTF. CDR3 DNA sequence: TGTGCCACCAGGAGGTCTGGGGCCAACGTCCTGACTTTC. Complete variable domain (other parts from reference TRBV27 and TRBJ2-6): EAQVTQNPRYLITVTGKKLTVTCSQNMNHEYMSWYRQDPGLGLRQIYYSMNVEVTDKGDVPEGYKVSRKEKRNFPLILESPSPNQTSLYFCATRRSGANVLTFGAGSRLTVL.

This rearrangement joins TRBV28 to TRBJ2-1, with 10 bases identical to TRBD2. The V gene's germline CDR1 is MDHEN and CDR2 SYDVKM. Germline trimming cut 7 bases from V and 1 base from J; bases unmatched to any gene: 4. The CDR3 is 15 residues long. CDR3 region: CASNGLAESYNEQFF. The CDR3, as DNA: TGTGCCAGCAATGGACTAGCGGAATCCTACAATGAGCAGTTCTTC.

The chain is built from TRBV2 and TRBJ1-6, with TRBD1 identical over 8 bases. Germline V gene sequence: CDR1 SNHLY, CDR2 FYNNEI. CDR3 length: 15 amino acids. Germline trimming cut 10 bases from V and 10 bases from J; bases unmatched to any gene: 15. The CDR3 sequence is CATQDREAGGSPLHF. The CDR3 nucleotides read TGTGCCACCCAGGACAGGGAAGCCGGGGGATCACCCCTCCACTTT.

There are a few counts of this clone. J is TRBJ1-5 and V is TRBV28; TRBD1 matches at 8 bases. This CDR3 has 16 amino acids. V lost 3 bases, J lost 6 bases, and 10 bases stayed unmatched. Germline lookup yields CDR1 MDHEN and CDR2 SYDVKM. This CDR3 is CASSFQGALPSQPQHF. The CDR3 region has the DNA TGTGCCAGCAGTTTTCAGGGGGCCCTTCCGAGTCAGCCCCAGCATTTT.

This clone was counted a few times. The chain links TRBV7-2 to TRBJ1-3, with D possibly TRBD1 on 5 matching bases. Germline assignment: CDR1 SGHTA and CDR2 FQGNSA. Trimming removed 8 bases from V and 8 bases from J, with 13 bases in between. The CDR3 loop spans 12 amino acids. The CDR3 region is CASGHSRDTIYF. DNA of the CDR3: TGTGCCAGCGGACATAGCAGGGACACCATATATTTT. The full variable domain, rest sourced from reference TRBV7-2 and TRBJ1-3, is GAGVSQSPSNKVTEKGKDVELRCDPISGHTALYWYRQSLGQGLEFLIYFQGNSAPDKSGLPSDRFSAERTGGSVSTLTIQRTQQEDSAVYLCASGHSRDTIYFGEGSWLTVV.

The chain links TRBV28 to TRBJ1-4; a weak D match, TRBD1 (5 bases). The germline V and J ends were trimmed by 5 bases and 3 bases, with 13 bases remaining between them. The CDR3 covers 15 residues. Germline V lookup: CDR1 MDHEN, CDR2 SYDVKM. Written as DNA, the CDR3 is TGTGCCAGCAGTCCCCCAGGGTGGTCTAATGAAAAACTGTTTTTT. This translates into CASSPPGWSNEKLFF.

This clone was seen only a few times. This chain joins TRBV7-2 and TRBJ2-7; TRBD1 agrees at 7 bases. The CDR3 loop spans 13 amino acids. Germline V gives CDR1 SGHTA, CDR2 FQGNSA. The V and J ends lost 9 bases and 4 bases, in that order; junction bases with no gene match: 9. CDR3 DNA sequence: TGTGCCAGTTCAGGGGGACCAGGGTACGAGCAGTACTTC. Encoded protein: CASSGGPGYEQYF.

This chain joins TRBV7-8 and TRBJ2-7, with D perhaps matching TRBD2 (6 bases). Trimming took 5 bases from V and 0 from J, leaving 14 bases between them. Germline-derived CDR1 and CDR2 are SGHVS and FQNEAQ. The CDR3 has 15 residues. CDR3 protein: CASSPDGRGSYEQYF. In DNA, the CDR3 is TGTGCCAGCAGCCCTGACGGGAGAGGCTCCTACGAGCAGTACTTC. Full variable domain (rest looked up from reference TRBV7-8 and TRBJ2-7): GAGVSQSPRYKVAKRGQDVALRCDPISGHVSLFWYQQALGQGPEFLTYFQNEAQLDKSGLPSDRFFAERPEGSVSTLKIQRTQQEDSAVYLCASSPDGRGSYEQYFGPGTRLTVT.